This T cell receptor (beta chain) originates from a study of blood T cell repertoires in COVID-19 (dated by TCRdb to the early 2020s). About the study as a whole: Samples from collaborators originated in the United States, Italy and Spain and spanned both the acute and convalescent phases of COVID-19. The material from the prospective study consisted of cDNA or gDNA derived from T cells, B-cell-depleted T cells, or PBMCs. Subjects who had been exposed to COVID-19, were actively infected with it, or had recovered from it provided the deeply sampled blood TCRbeta repertoires that made up the dataset. The repertoires were released in a freely available public database intended as a resource for research on the immune response to SARS-CoV-2. Samples were obtained from the ongoing ImmuneRACE study (first 160 participants) and from 1,254 subjects provided by 6 global collaborators. The sample metadata nearly always contained a de-identified subject ID, COVID-19 status, age in years and sex. HLA class I and class II types, where available, came from metadata supplied by the sample provider rather than from assay-based typing.

At the junction V is shortened by 3 bases and J by 0 bases, with 15 bases in between. The CDR3, cysteine through phenylalanine, is 18 amino acids long. Solely the CDR3 DNA is kept, with 54 bases framed from the first base. CDR1 MNHNS and CDR2 SASEGT are derived from the germline V gene. TCRbeta CDR3 regions were amplified from genomic DNA by means of the immunoSEQ Assay, a bias-controlled multiplex PCR. On the authors' methods: The number of nucleated cells in each sample was estimated from the amplification of reference gene primers within the assay. To quantify the absolute abundance of each unique TCRbeta CDR3 rearrangement, sequence reads were collapsed and filtered. For each sample, productive Simpson clonality was calculated by taking the square root of Simpson's diversity index across productive rearrangements. Drawn from immuneACCESS, this table holds only the in-frame rearrangements with V and J called that TCRdb kept. Clones are partly lost; checked studies trace under half to an unresolved V gene and leave the rest unexplained. V, J and clone size derive from that table, while D and trimming were established from the DNA sequence. The sample profile shows around 320,000 clones; 90% of them were found once. The biggest ten clones account for 3.9% of the sample.

With respect to this clone: Its recognized antigen is unknown. No clone much larger than this one lies a single base away; base qualities are absent.

Summary of the overall study and its limitations: How much clinical and demographic metadata was included differed by source and by participant, and the metadata was provided uncurated.

In the prospective study, participants were roughly 18 to 100 years old, resided in approximately 22 geographic areas of the United States, and were enrolled through a virtual design. Cohort assignment in the prospective study relied on participant-reported clinical history from a screening survey and a study questionnaire. Exposed participants were defined as having been in contact with someone with a PCR-confirmed or clinician-diagnosed COVID-19 case within 2 weeks of study entry. In the prospective study, mobile phlebotomists collected whole blood, serum and a nasopharyngeal or oropharyngeal swab from each participant. Additional blood draws and questionnaires over a 2-month period could optionally be provided by prospective study participants. Before DNA extraction, prospective study blood samples were shipped either frozen or at room temperature.

The sequenced sample consisted of PBMCs or T cells enriched from blood (not recorded which). This clonotype was sampled from a woman in her twenties or thirties who had been exposed to COVID-19. This chain is built from TRBV6-1 and TRBJ1-6; the best D guess is TRBD1, with 5 bases matching. The DNA reads TGTGCCAGCAGTGAGGTTGGGGCCCTGAGCTCCTATAATTCACCCCTCCACTTT. Translated, this is CASSEVGALSSYNSPLHF.